The entry that follows covers one T cell receptor beta chain sequence. As yet, its antigen is unknown. The data originate from a study of shared clonotypes between healthy human individuals. Investigators divided CD4+ cells into CD45RA+ naive and CD45RA-negative memory subsets. Findings and caveats of the study: Depth of sequencing was expected to influence donor clonotype sharing. The researchers took only blood, and tissue repertoires probably look different.

Generated by immunoSEQ multiplex PCR, the TCRdb table keeps only in-frame clones and is missing some. The table has roughly 1.4 million clones, just under 99% seen once. This clonotype was sampled from a man aged 25-45 years in good health. The source material was naive CD4+ T cells sorted from blood. Described subset: CD45RA+ positively selected.

The CDR3 DNA follows: TGTGCCAGCTCACCATTGGGACAGAACACTGAAGCTTTCTTT. Amino acids: CASSPLGQNTEAFF. J is TRBJ1-1 and V is TRBV18; perhaps TRBD1 as D (6 bases). The CDR3 has 14 amino acids. V gave up 2 bases and J gave up 1 base, with 8 bases separating them. Per the germline V gene, CDR1 is KGHSH and CDR2 is LQKENI.